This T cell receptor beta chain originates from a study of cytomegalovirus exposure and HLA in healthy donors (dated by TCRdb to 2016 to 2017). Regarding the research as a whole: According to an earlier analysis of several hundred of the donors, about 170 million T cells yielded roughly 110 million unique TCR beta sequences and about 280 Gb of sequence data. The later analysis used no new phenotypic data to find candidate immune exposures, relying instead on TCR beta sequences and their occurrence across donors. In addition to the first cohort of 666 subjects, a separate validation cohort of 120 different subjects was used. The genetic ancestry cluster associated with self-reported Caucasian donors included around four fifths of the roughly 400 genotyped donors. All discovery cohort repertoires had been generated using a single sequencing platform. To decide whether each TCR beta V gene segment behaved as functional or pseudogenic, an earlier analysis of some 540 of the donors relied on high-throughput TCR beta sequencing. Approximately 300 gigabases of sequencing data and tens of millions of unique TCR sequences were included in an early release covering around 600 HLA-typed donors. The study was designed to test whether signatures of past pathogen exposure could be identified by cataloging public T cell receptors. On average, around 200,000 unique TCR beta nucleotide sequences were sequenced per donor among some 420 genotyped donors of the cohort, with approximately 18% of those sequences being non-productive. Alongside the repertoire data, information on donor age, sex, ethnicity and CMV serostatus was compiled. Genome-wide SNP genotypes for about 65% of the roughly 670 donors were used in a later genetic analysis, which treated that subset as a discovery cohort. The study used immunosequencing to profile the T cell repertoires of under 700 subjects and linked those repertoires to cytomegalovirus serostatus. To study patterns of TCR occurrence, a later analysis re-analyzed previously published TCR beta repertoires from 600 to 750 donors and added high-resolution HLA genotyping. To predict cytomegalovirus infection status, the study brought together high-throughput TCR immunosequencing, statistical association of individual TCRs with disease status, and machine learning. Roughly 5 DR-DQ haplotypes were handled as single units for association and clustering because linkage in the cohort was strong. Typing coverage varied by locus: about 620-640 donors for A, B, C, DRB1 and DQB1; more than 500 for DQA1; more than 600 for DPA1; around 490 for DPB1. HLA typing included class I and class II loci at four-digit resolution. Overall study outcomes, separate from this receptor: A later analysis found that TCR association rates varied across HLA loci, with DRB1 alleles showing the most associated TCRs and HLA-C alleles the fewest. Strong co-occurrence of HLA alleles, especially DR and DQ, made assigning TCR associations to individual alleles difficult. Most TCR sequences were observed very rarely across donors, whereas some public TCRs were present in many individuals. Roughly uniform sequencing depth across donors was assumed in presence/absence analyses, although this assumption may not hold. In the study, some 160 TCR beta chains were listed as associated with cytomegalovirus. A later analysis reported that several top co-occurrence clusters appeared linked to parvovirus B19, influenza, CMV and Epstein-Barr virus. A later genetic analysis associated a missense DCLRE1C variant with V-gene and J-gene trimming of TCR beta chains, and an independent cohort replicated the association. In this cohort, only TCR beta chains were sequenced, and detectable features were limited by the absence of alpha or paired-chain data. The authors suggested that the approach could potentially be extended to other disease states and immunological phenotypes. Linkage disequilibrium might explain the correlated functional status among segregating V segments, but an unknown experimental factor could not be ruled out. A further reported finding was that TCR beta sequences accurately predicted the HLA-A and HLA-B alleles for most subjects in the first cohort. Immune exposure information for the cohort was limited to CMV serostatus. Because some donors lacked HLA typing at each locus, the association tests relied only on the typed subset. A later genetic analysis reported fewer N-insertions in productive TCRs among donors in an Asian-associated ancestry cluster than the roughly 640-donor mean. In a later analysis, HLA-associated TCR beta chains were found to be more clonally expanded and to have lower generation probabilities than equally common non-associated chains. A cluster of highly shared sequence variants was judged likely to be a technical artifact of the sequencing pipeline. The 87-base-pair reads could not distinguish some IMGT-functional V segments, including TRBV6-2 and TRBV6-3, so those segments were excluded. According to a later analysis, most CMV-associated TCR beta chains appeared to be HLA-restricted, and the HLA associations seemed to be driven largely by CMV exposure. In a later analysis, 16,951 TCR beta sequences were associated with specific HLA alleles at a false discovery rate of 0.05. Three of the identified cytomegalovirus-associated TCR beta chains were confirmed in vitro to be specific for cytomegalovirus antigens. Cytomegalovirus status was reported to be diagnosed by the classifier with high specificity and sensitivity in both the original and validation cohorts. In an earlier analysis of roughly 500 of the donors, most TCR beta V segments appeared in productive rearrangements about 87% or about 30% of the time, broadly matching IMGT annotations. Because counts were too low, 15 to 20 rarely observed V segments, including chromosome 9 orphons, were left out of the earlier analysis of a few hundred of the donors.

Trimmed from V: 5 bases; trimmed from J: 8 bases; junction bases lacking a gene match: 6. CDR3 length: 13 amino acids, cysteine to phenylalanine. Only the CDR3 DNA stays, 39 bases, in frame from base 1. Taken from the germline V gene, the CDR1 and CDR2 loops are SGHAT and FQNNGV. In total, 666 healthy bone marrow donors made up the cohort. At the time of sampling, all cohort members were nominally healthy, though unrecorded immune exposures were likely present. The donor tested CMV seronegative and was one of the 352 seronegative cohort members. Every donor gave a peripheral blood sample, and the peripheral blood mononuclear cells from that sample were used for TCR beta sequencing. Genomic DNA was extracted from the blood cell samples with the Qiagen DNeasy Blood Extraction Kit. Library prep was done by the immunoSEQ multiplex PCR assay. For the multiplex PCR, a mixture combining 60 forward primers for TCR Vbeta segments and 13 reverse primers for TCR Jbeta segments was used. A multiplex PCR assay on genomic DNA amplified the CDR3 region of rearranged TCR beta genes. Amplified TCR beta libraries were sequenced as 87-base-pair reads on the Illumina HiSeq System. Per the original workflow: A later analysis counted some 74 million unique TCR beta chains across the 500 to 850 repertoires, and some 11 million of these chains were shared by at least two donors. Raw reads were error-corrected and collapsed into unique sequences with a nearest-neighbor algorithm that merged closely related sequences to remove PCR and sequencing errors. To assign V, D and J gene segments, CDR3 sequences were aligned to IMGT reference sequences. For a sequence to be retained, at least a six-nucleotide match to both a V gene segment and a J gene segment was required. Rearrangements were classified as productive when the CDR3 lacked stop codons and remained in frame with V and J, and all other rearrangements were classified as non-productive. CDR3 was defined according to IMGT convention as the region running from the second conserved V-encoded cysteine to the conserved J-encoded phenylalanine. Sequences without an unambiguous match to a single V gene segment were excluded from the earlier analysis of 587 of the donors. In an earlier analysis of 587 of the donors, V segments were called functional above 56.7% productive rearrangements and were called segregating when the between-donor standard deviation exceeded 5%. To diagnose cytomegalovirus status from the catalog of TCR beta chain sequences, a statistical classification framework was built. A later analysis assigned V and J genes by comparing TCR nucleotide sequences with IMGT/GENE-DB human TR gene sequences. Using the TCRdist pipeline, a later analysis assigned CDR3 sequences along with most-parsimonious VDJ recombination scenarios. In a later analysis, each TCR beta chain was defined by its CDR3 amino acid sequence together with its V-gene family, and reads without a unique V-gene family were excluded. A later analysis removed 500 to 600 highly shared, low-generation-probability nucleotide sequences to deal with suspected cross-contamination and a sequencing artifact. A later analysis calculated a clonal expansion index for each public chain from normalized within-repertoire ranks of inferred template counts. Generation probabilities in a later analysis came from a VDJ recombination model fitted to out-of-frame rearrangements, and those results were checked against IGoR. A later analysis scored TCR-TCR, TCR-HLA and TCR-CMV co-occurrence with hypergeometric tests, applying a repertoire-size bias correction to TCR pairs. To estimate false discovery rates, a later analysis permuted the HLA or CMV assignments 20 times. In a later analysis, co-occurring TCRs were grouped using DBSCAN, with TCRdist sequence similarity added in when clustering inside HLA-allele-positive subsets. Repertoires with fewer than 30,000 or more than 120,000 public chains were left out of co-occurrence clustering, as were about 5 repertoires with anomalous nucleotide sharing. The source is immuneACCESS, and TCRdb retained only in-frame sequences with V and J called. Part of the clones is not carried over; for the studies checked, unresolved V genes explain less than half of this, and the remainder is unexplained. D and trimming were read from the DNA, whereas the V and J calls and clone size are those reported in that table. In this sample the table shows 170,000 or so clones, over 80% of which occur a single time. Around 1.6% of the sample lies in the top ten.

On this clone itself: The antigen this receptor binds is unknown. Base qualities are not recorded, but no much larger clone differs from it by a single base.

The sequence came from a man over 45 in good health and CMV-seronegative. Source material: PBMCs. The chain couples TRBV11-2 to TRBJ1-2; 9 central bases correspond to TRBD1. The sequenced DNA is TGTGCCAGCAGCCCTACAGGGGGCAAGGGCTACACCTTC. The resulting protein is CASSPTGGKGYTF.